One sample yielded the 32 T cell receptor beta chains listed below, sequenced in a study of metastatic and nonmetastatic thyroid tumors. Prior to thyroid surgery, none of the patients had received any treatment. TCRdb re-analyzed the PCR reads through MiXCR. The sample includes 89,000 or so clones, 7.5% to 9% of them seen just once. Specimen: blood. These receptors were collected from a female donor with papillary thyroid cancer or a benign thyroid nodule (not recorded which). Some clones in this sample may be carry-over from other donors' samples.

This clone was seen at least ten times. V and J are TRBV5-6 and TRBJ1-1; D not resolved. V dropped 2 bases and J dropped 0 bases, with 17 bases sitting between them. Germline CDR1 SGHDT, CDR2 YYEEEE. The CDR3 spans 17 residues. For the CDR3, the DNA is TGTGCCAGCAGCTTAGGACGGGAGACCTATCTGAACACTGAAGCTTTCTTT. Translating gives CASSLGRETYLNTEAFF.

As to this clone: This may be a read error: a much more frequent sequence differs by one nucleotide. Other DNA sequences in this sample translate to the same CDR3. This sequence joins TRBV7-3 and TRBJ2-1; TRBD2 aligns across 10 bases. CDR1 and CDR2 (germline): SGHTA, FQGTGA. This CDR3 region has 15 residues. CDR3 nucleotides: TGCGCCAGCAGCCCCACCGGACTAGCGGACAATGAGCAGTTCTTC. It is translated as CASSPTGLADNEQFF.

This clone was counted ten times or more. The chain recombines TRBV7-9 with TRBJ1-5; tentative D call: TRBD1 (5 bases). Germline V CDR1 and CDR2: SEHNR, FQNEAQ (reference sequence). The CDR3 consists of 14 residues. The V gene lost 1 base and the J gene lost 1 base, with 5 bases spanning the gap. As DNA, the CDR3 is TGTGCCAGCAGCTTAGGACAGAGCAATCAGCCCCAGCATTTT. Translated: CASSLGQSNQPQHF. The whole variable domain, filled in from reference TRBV7-9 and TRBJ1-5, reads DTGVSQNPRHKITKRGQNVTFRCDPISEHNRLYWYRQTLGQGPEFLTYFQNEAQLEKSRLLSDRFSAERPKGSFSTLEIQRTEQGDSAMYLCASSLGQSNQPQHFGDGTRLSIL.

The sample holds many counts of this clone. The rearrangement joins TRBV6-1 to TRBJ1-6, with 7 bases lining up with TRBD1. This CDR3 contains 17 residues. Germline V gives CDR1 MNHNS, CDR2 SASEGT. The trim removed 2 bases at V and 7 bases at J, leaving 11 bases unmatched. CDR3: CASSELGQAFSNSPLHF. Written as DNA, the CDR3 is TGTGCCAGCAGTGAACTAGGACAGGCGTTTTCCAATTCACCCCTCCACTTT.

This clone was counted a few times. This may be a read error, as it is one base from a much larger clone. The chain is built from TRBV7-2 and TRBJ2-1, with D hard to call. CDR3 length: 13 residues. The germline gives CDR1 SGHTA, CDR2 FQGNSA. In DNA form, the CDR3 reads TGTGCCGGCAGCTTCTACCTCGACAATGAGCAGTTCTTC. Its protein is CAGSFYLDNEQFF.

This clone was seen many times. The rearrangement joins TRBV12-3 or TRBV12-4 to TRBJ1-3; D not resolved. There are 14 residues in the CDR3. The V and J ends lost 6 bases and 6 bases respectively, with 15 bases between them. The CDR3 region is CASRMDGSKNTIYF. CDR3 DNA sequence: TGTGCCAGCAGGATGGACGGTTCTAAAAACACCATATATTTT.

This clone was found a few times. Given a much more abundant clone one base away, this may be a read error. Other nucleotide sequences from this sample produce the same CDR3. The rearrangement joins TRBV9 to TRBJ1-2; D is uncertain. CDR3 size: 16 residues. Germline lookup yields CDR1 SGDLS and CDR2 YYNGEE. The CDR3 DNA sequence: TGTGCCAGCAGCGCAAGTAGGGATGCCATCAACTATGGCTACACTTTC. It specifies CASSASRDAINYGYTF. Complete variable domain (other parts from reference TRBV9 and TRBJ1-2): DSGVTQTPKHLITATGQRVTLRCSPRSGDLSVYWYQQSLDQGLQFLIQYYNGEERAKGNILERFSAQQFPDLHSELNLSSLELGDSALYFCASSASRDAINYGYTFGSGTRLTVV.

This clone was seen more than once but under ten times. The genes are TRBV27 and TRBJ2-5; 10 nucleotides agree with TRBD1. The CDR3 consists of 16 residues. The V gene end was trimmed by 1 base and the J gene end by 1 base; junction bases not matched to a gene: 3. The germline CDR1 and CDR2 sequences are MNHEY and SMNVEV (reference sequence). The CDR3 loop is CASSLWTGGFQETQYF. The CDR3 bases are TGTGCCAGCAGTTTATGGACAGGGGGATTCCAAGAGACCCAGTACTTC.

This clone was recorded many times. V and J are TRBV19 and TRBJ2-7, with D maybe TRBD2 (5 bases). Deletions cut 10 bases from V and 3 bases from J, with 13 bases between. The CDR3 loop spans 12 amino acids. Per germline, CDR1 LNHDA and CDR2 SQIVND (reference sequence). The CDR3 nucleotides read TGTGCCACTGCCCCAGGAGGCTACGAGCAGTACTTC. Its translation is CATAPGGYEQYF.

This clone was seen many times. The genes are TRBV20-1 and TRBJ1-4; 11 nucleotides align to TRBD1. The CDR3 is 15 amino acids. The J segment lost 1 base and the V segment lost 5 bases, leaving 3 bases of the junction unmatched. Per germline, CDR1 DFQATT and CDR2 SNEGSKA (reference sequence). The CDR3: CSASGTGGTNEKLFF. The CDR3 nucleotides read TGCAGTGCTTCCGGGACAGGGGGAACTAATGAAAAACTGTTTTTT.

Regarding this clone: A clone one base away is much larger, so this may be a read error. The same CDR3 can be traced to other DNA sequences in this sample. This chain connects TRBV9 to TRBJ1-1; 7 bases agree with TRBD1. J gave up 3 bases and V 3 bases, and 5 bases lay outside the gene matches. Germline V lookup: CDR1 SGDLS, CDR2 YYNGEE. The CDR3 consists of 14 residues. CDR3 region: CASSERTGHTEAFF. For the CDR3, the DNA is TGTGCCAGCAGCGAACGGACAGGTCACACTGAAGCTTTCTTT.

This clone came up many times. This chain uses TRBV2 with TRBJ1-5; 7 bases match TRBD1. Germline V gene data show CDR1 as SNHLY and CDR2 as FYNNEI. The CDR3 has 14 amino acids. J was trimmed by 5 bases and V by 4 bases; bases with no gene match: 5. CDR3 loop: CASSGDRDYQPQHF. The CDR3 DNA follows: TGTGCCAGCAGTGGTGACAGGGATTATCAGCCCCAGCATTTT.

In its sample, this clone was seen many times. The gene calls are TRBV12-3 or TRBV12-4 and TRBJ2-3; TRBD2 matches at 8 bases. CDR3 length: 18 residues. J lost 0 bases, V lost 6 bases, and 14 bases had no gene match. In nucleotides, the CDR3 is TGTGCCAGCAGCCTTGGACTAGCTATCCAGACTAGCACAGATACGCAGTATTTT. It encodes CASSLGLAIQTSTDTQYF.

J is TRBJ2-1 and V is TRBV9; D might be TRBD2 (7 bases). Germline V CDR1 and CDR2: SGDLS, YYNGEE. The ends were cut back, 0 bases at V and 4 bases at J, with 14 bases in the middle. This CDR3 has 16 residues. The CDR3 reads CASSVAGGGHYNEQFF. The CDR3 nucleotides are TGTGCCAGCAGCGTAGCTGGGGGGGGACATTACAATGAGCAGTTCTTC.

This clone was counted at least ten times. The V gene is TRBV5-1, the J gene TRBJ2-5; weak D call: TRBD2 (5 bases). Trimming removed 2 bases from V and 4 bases from J, with 6 bases in between. The CDR3 has 12 residues. CDR1 and CDR2 (germline): SGHRS, YFSETQ. CDR3 region: CASSFEGETQYF. The CDR3 DNA is TGCGCCAGCAGCTTCGAGGGAGAGACCCAGTACTTC. The complete variable domain, with remaining parts taken from reference TRBV5-1 and TRBJ2-5, reads KAGVTQTPRYLIKTRGQQVTLSCSPISGHRSVSWYQQTPGQGLQFLFEYFSETQRNKGNFPGRFSGRQFSNSRSEMNVSTLELGDSALYLCASSFEGETQYFGPGTRLLVL.

The table lists this clone with many counts. The CDR3 here is CASSQEGRSNTEAFF. The CDR3 DNA sequence: TGTGCCAGCAGCCAAGAGGGACGGTCGAACACTGAAGCTTTCTTT. The J gene is TRBJ1-1, the V gene TRBV16; perhaps TRBD1 as D (5 bases). The V end lost 2 bases, the J end lost 1 base, and 11 bases lay between the germline ends. The CDR3 consists of 15 residues. The germline V gene encodes CDR1 KGHSY and CDR2 FQNENV.

This clone was detected many times. The rearrangement joins TRBV19 to TRBJ1-1, with TRBD1 identical over 9 bases. In germline, CDR1 is LNHDA, CDR2 SQIVND (reference sequence). The CDR3 contains 15 residues. V gave up 4 bases and J gave up 3 bases; unmatched junction bases: 6. The CDR3 is CASSKGQGWDTEAFF. CDR3 nucleotide sequence: TGTGCCAGTAGTAAAGGACAGGGGTGGGACACTGAAGCTTTCTTT.

This clone was seen repeatedly, ten times or more. The J gene is TRBJ1-1, the V gene TRBV18; TRBD1 agrees at 9 bases. The CDR3 contains 15 residues. Trimming at V came to 6 bases and at J to 3 bases, leaving 8 bases not matched to a gene. From germline, CDR1 is KGHSH and CDR2 LQKENI. The CDR3 DNA follows: TGTGCCAGCTCGACCGGGACAGGGTTTCACACTGAAGCTTTCTTT. Amino acid sequence: CASSTGTGFHTEAFF.

This clone was recorded at least ten times. The chain is built from TRBV27 and TRBJ2-5, with a weak D call TRBD2 (6 bases). V shed 4 bases and J shed 5 bases, with 11 bases lying between them. This CDR3 region has 13 residues. Germline lookup yields CDR1 MNHEY and CDR2 SMNVEV (reference sequence). CDR3 region: CASSSMEGETQYF. CDR3 in DNA: TGTGCCAGCAGTTCAATGGAGGGGGAGACCCAGTACTTC.

Comments on this clone: A read error may be the cause here, since a much bigger clone is one base away. The chain uses TRBV5-4 and TRBJ1-1; weak D call: TRBD1 (5 bases). Germline CDR1 SGHNT, CDR2 YYREEE (reference sequence). The CDR3 is 15 amino acids. CDR3 DNA: TGTGCCAGCAGCCTGGATGGGGGGGTGAACACTGAAGATTTCTTT. Protein sequence: CASSLDGGVNTEDFF.

This clone was counted ten times or more. J is TRBJ1-1 and V is TRBV3-1; possibly TRBD1 for D (5 bases). The germline V gene has CDR1 LGHDT and CDR2 YNNKEL (reference sequence). V lost 2 bases and J lost 0, with 10 bases in between. The length of the CDR3 is 15 residues. CDR3: CASSQRGRVNTEAFF. The DNA of the CDR3 is TGTGCCAGCAGCCAAAGGGGTCGGGTGAACACTGAAGCTTTCTTT.

This clone was recorded at least ten times. This chain links TRBV9 with TRBJ2-3; D possibly corresponds to TRBD1 (6 bases). The CDR3 contains 14 residues. CDR1 SGDLS and CDR2 YYNGEE come from the germline V gene. V was cut by 3 bases and J by 1 base, with 9 bases left in between. CDR3 loop: CASSGRQGTDTQYF. In DNA, the CDR3 is TGTGCCAGCAGCGGAAGACAGGGCACAGATACGCAGTATTTT. Complete variable domain (other parts from reference TRBV9 and TRBJ2-3): DSGVTQTPKHLITATGQRVTLRCSPRSGDLSVYWYQQSLDQGLQFLIQYYNGEERAKGNILERFSAQQFPDLHSELNLSSLELGDSALYFCASSGRQGTDTQYFGPGTRLTVL.

The genes are TRBV30 and TRBJ2-7; 7 bases match TRBD2. This CDR3 has 17 residues. Germline-derived CDR1 and CDR2 are GTSNPN and SVGIG (reference sequence). V trimming: 5 bases; J trimming: 0 bases; junction bases outside the gene matches: 16. The CDR3 DNA reads as TGTGCCTGGGGGTGCGGGGGTGCACCTCCGTGCTCCTACGAGCAGTACTTC. As protein: CAWGCGGAPPCSYEQYF. The whole variable domain, filled in from reference TRBV30 and TRBJ2-7, reads SQTIHQWPATLVQPVGSPLSLECTVEGTSNPNLYWYRQAAGRGLQLLFYSVGIGQISSEVPQNLSASRPQDRQFILSSKKLLLSDSGFYLCAWGCGGAPPCSYEQYFGPGTRLTVT.

This clone has a handful of counts. With a much larger clone just one base away, this may be a read error. The V gene is TRBV28, the J gene TRBJ1-2, with D perhaps TRBD1 (5 bases). CDR1 is MDHEN, CDR2 SYDVKM, per germline. The CDR3 is made up of 15 amino acids. This chain's CDR3 is CASSSGGPAKYGYTF. CDR3 in DNA: TGTGCCAGCAGTTCCGGGGGACCAGCTAAATATGGCTACACCTTC.

This clone was recorded at least ten times. The J gene is TRBJ2-6, the V gene TRBV5-4, with D tentatively TRBD1 (5 bases). Germline CDR1 is SGHNT and CDR2 is YYREEE (reference sequence). The CDR3 consists of 16 residues. Trimming pared 0 bases from V and 4 bases from J, leaving 11 bases between. The CDR3 region is CASSLGADIGANVLTF. CDR3 DNA sequence: TGTGCCAGCAGCTTGGGGGCGGACATCGGGGCCAACGTCCTGACTTTC.

This clone showed up many times. The rearrangement links TRBV30 to TRBJ2-2; D unresolved. Germline CDR1 is GTSNPN and CDR2 is SVGIG (reference sequence). The CDR3 is made up of 14 amino acids. The germline V and J ends were trimmed by 3 bases and 3 bases, with 11 bases remaining between them. The CDR3 spells CAWRWYPDTGELFF. The CDR3 DNA reads as TGTGCCTGGAGGTGGTATCCGGACACCGGGGAGCTGTTTTTT.

This clone was picked up many times. The V call is TRBV7-9, the J call TRBJ2-1, with 7 bases that match TRBD1. V was pared by 6 bases and J by 0 bases, with 2 bases of the junction left unmatched. CDR3 length equals 14 residues. Per germline, CDR1 SEHNR and CDR2 FQNEAQ (reference sequence). The CDR3 DNA reads TGTGCCAGCAGGACAGGGTCCTCCTACAATGAGCAGTTCTTC. Translated: CASRTGSSYNEQFF.

This clone has a count of ten or more. V usage is TRBV29-1 and J usage is TRBJ2-7; 9 positions agree with TRBD1. Unmatched junction bases numbered 7, after V lost 1 base and J lost 3 bases. CDR1 and CDR2 from the germline V gene are SQVTM and ANQGSEA. This CDR3 has 15 amino acids. CDR3 sequence: CSVEVAGQGRYEQYF. In nucleotides, the CDR3 is TGCAGCGTTGAAGTTGCAGGACAGGGGCGCTACGAGCAGTACTTC.

The chain joins TRBV20-1 to TRBJ1-1; D is unclear. Germline CDR1 DFQATT, CDR2 SNEGSKA (reference sequence). V lost 6 bases and J lost 1, with 12 bases in between. This CDR3 is built from 13 residues. CDR3 residues: CSAPRTENTEAFF. Written as DNA, the CDR3 is TGCAGTGCACCTAGGACGGAGAACACTGAAGCTTTCTTT.

This clone was recorded at least ten times. V is TRBV18 and J is TRBJ1-2, with TRBD1 as a possible D gene (6 bases). The CDR3 runs 15 residues. The V gene's germline CDR1 is KGHSH and CDR2 LQKENI. V was trimmed by 8 bases and J by 8 bases, leaving 24 bases between them. CDR3 DNA sequence: TGTGCCAGCGCCAACAGCCAAGCAGGGGCCCGGGGCTACACCTTC. Its protein product is CASANSQAGARGYTF. The full variable domain, with the rest looked up from reference TRBV18 and TRBJ1-2, is NAGVMQNPRHLVRRRGQEARLRCSPMKGHSHVYWYRQLPEEGLKFMVYLQKENIIDESGMPKERFSAEFPKEGPSILRIQQVVRGDSAAYFCASANSQAGARGYTFGSGTRLTVV.

This clone was seen ten or more times. The V gene is TRBV19, the J gene TRBJ2-7; 9 bases fit TRBD1. The V segment lost 9 bases and the J segment 4 bases; nucleotides outside the gene matches: 10. CDR1 LNHDA and CDR2 SQIVND come from the germline V gene (reference sequence). The CDR3 runs 14 residues. In DNA, the CDR3 is TGTGCCAGGCCCCCGGGGACAGGGATATACGAGCAGTACTTC. Its protein product is CARPPGTGIYEQYF. Based on the CDR3 plus reference TRBV19 and TRBJ2-7, the full variable domain is DGGITQSPKYLFRKEGQNVTLSCEQNLNHDAMYWYRQDPGQGLRLIYYSQIVNDFQKGDIAEGYSVSREKKESFPLTVTSAQKNPTAFYLCARPPGTGIYEQYFGPGTRLTVT.

This clone was counted ten times or more. The J gene is TRBJ1-5, the V gene TRBV6-1; D unclear. This CDR3 comprises 13 residues. V gave up 7 bases and J gave up 4 bases, with 11 bases separating them. Germline V gene lookup returns CDR1 MNHNS and CDR2 SASEGT. This chain's CDR3 is CASNATENQPQHF. The CDR3 nucleotides are TGTGCCAGCAATGCCACAGAGAATCAGCCCCAGCATTTT.